Listed below are T cell receptor beta chains from one sample, sequenced in a study of blood T cell repertoires in COVID-19. The assay was immunoSEQ multiplex PCR, and TCRdb's table has in-frame clones only and misses some. Among over 150,000 clones listed, approximately 85% were seen once. The sequenced material came from PBMCs or T cells enriched from blood (not recorded which). These TCRs come from a woman younger than 35 who had recovered from COVID-19. The CDR3 runs from the conserved cysteine through the conserved F or W. A D gene is named only where the DNA matches it firmly. Expanded clones are given a class, and other clones once, few, many or no size at all.

j_gene,v_gene,d_gene,abundance,CDR3nt,CDR3aa
TRBJ2-7,TRBV15,-,once,TGTGCCACCAGCAGAGATGCCCGCGCCGGGACACCCTACGAGCAGTACTTC,CATSRDARAGTPYEQYF
TRBJ2-7,TRBV28,-,-,TGTGCCAGCAGTCCTTTGGGGGGGCGCGAGCAGTACTTC,CASSPLGGREQYF
TRBJ2-2,TRBV7-8,TRBD2,few,TGTGCCAGCAGCGCGACGTCTAGCGGGAGCACCGGGGAGCTGTTTTTT,CASSATSSGSTGELFF
TRBJ2-1,TRBV6-1,TRBD2,-,TGTGCCAGCAGTGAACGGCGGGGGGACTCCTACAATGAGCAGTTCTTC,CASSERRGDSYNEQFF
TRBJ1-1,TRBV4-3,-,-,TGCGCCAGCAGCCAGGATAGAGGAGGTGAAGCTTTCTTT,CASSQDRGGEAFF
TRBJ2-4,TRBV11-2,-,few,TGTGCCAGCAGCCCCTTGGGCCGAAACATTCAGTACTTC,CASSPLGRNIQYF
TRBJ1-1,TRBV7-8,-,-,TGTGCCAGCAGGGAGGGGATCAACACTGAAGCTTTCTTT,CASREGINTEAFF
TRBJ1-1,TRBV3-1/TRBV3-2,-,-,TGTGCCAGCAGCCTTGGGGGCCTTGAAGCTTTCTTT,CASSLGGLEAFF
TRBJ1-5,TRBV12-3/TRBV12-4,-,-,TGTGCCAGCAGTTTGCCGGGTCAAGGGCCCCAGCATTTT,CASSLPGQGPQHF
TRBJ2-7,TRBV28,-,-,TGTGCCAGCAATAGCGACTACGAGCAGTACTTC,CASNSDYEQYF
TRBJ1-5,TRBV6-6,-,once,TGTGCCAGCACCACAATCCACGTGGATCAGCCCCAGCATTTT,CASTTIHVDQPQHF
TRBJ2-2,TRBV10-3,TRBD2,-,TGTGCCATCAGTGAGTCGACTCGAGCGGGGACCGGGGAGCTGTTTTTT,CAISESTRAGTGELFF
TRBJ2-2,TRBV7-3,-,-,TGTGCCAGCAGCTTAGATGGGACAAGCAGGGCCGGGGAGCTGTTTTTT,CASSLDGTSRAGELFF
TRBJ2-3,TRBV29-1,TRBD2,many,TGCAGCGTTGAGCGGGAGAGCACAGATACGCAGTATTTT,CSVERESTDTQYF
TRBJ2-3,TRBV28,TRBD1,-,TGTGCCAGCAGTCTACGGACAGGTAACACAGATACGCAGTATTTT,CASSLRTGNTDTQYF
TRBJ1-2,TRBV30,TRBD1,-,TGTGCCTGGAAATGGGCAGGGGGCAGCTATGGCTACACCTTC,CAWKWAGGSYGYTF
TRBJ2-7,TRBV5-1,TRBD1,-,TGCGCCAGCAGCTCGGCTATCGGACAGGACGTCTACGAGCAGTACTTC,CASSSAIGQDVYEQYF
TRBJ1-3,TRBV7-2,TRBD1,once,TGTGCCAGCAGTCCCACAGGGGCAGGAGGAAACACCATATATTTT,CASSPTGAGGNTIYF
TRBJ1-3,TRBV7-2,-,-,TGTGCCAGCAGCTTAGTAAGCGGAGAGGGAAACACCATATATTTT,CASSLVSGEGNTIYF
TRBJ2-4,TRBV7-2,TRBD2,-,TGTGCCAGCAGCTTAGAAGCGGGGACGGGCATTCAGTACTTC,CASSLEAGTGIQYF
TRBJ2-3,TRBV2,TRBD2,-,TGTGCCAGCAGAGCGACTAGCGGTTCGGGATATACGCAGTATTTT,CASRATSGSGYTQYF